Below are 32 T cell receptor beta chains sequenced from a single sample in a study of identical twins. TCRdb itself ran the 5' RACE reads through MiXCR, one entry per CDR3 protein. The data hold over 200,000 distinct CDR3 sequences, with roughly a tenth observed a single time. The sample comprised memory T cells sorted from blood. The source is a man in his forties or fifties in good health.

This clonotype was seen at least ten times. This rearrangement joins TRBV20-1 to TRBJ2-1; D is unclear. V was clipped by 0 bases and J by 9 bases, with 9 bases between them. CDR3 length equals 12 residues. CDR1 and CDR2 from the germline V gene are DFQATT and SNEGSKA (reference sequence). CDR3 in DNA: TGCAGTGCTAGAGATCAGGCGAGTGAGCAGTTCTTC. Translated: CSARDQASEQFF.

V and J are TRBV10-3 and TRBJ2-5; TRBD2 matches 10 bases. There are 16 residues in the CDR3. Germline loops: CDR1 ENHRY, CDR2 SYGVKD. With 3 bases clipped from V and 5 bases from J, the junction kept 9 bases outside the gene matches. CDR3 protein: CAISDGTSGTGETQYF. The CDR3 nucleotides are TGTGCCATCAGTGACGGAACTAGCGGGACGGGCGAGACCCAGTACTTC.

V is TRBV5-4 and J is TRBJ2-1; the match to TRBD2 covers 11 bases. Germline CDR1 and CDR2: SGHNT and YYREEE (reference sequence). This CDR3 spans 16 amino acids. The V segment lost 0 bases and the J segment 4 bases; nucleotides outside the gene matches: 3. This chain's CDR3 is CASSLDGTSGYNEQFF. The CDR3 DNA reads as TGTGCCAGCAGCTTGGACGGGACTAGCGGATACAATGAGCAGTTCTTC.

The table lists this clonotype with a few counts. The CDR3 sequence: CASSLRAGTRSRDTQYF. The CDR3 nucleotides read TGTGCCAGCAGTTTAAGGGCCGGGACTAGAAGTAGGGATACGCAGTATTTT. The rearrangement uses TRBV12-3 or TRBV12-4 and TRBJ2-3; 8 bases agree with TRBD2. The CDR3 is made up of 17 amino acids. J was trimmed by 6 bases and V by 2 bases; bases with no gene match: 13.

This clonotype was observed many times. V usage is TRBV18 and J usage is TRBJ2-5; D might be TRBD2 (6 bases). V gave up 0 bases and J gave up 2 bases, with 19 bases separating them. There are 18 residues in the CDR3. From germline, CDR1 is KGHSH and CDR2 LQKENI. The CDR3, as DNA: TGTGCCAGCTCACCACCGAAGCCCGGGAGCTCTCGACAAGAGACCCAGTACTTC. Its translation is CASSPPKPGSSRQETQYF.

The genes are TRBV4-3 and TRBJ2-3; D is uncertain. The CDR3 covers 15 residues. Trimming left V 4 bases short and J 3 bases short, with 14 bases between. In germline, CDR1 is LGHNA, CDR2 YSLEER. The CDR3 region is CASSPRLENTDTQYF. DNA for the CDR3: TGCGCCAGCAGCCCCCGATTGGAGAATACAGATACGCAGTATTTT.

In this sample, this clonotype turned up many times. The chain is built from TRBV9 and TRBJ1-6; TRBD1 might be the D (5 bases). The CDR3 covers 14 residues. Deletions cut 2 bases from V and 6 bases from J, with 9 bases between. Germline V lookup: CDR1 SGDLS, CDR2 YYNGEE. The DNA of the CDR3 is TGTGCCAGCAGCGTCCAGGGATCTAATTCACCCCTCCACTTT. It yields the protein CASSVQGSNSPLHF.

The chain carries TRBV7-9 and TRBJ1-4; 8 bases agree with TRBD1. Germline V CDR1 and CDR2: SEHNR, FQNEAQ (reference sequence). CDR3 length: 16 amino acids. V dropped 4 bases and J dropped 5; count of bases not matched to a gene: 9. CDR3: CASSSYTGGGNEKLFF. The CDR3 region has the DNA TGTGCCAGCAGCTCCTATACAGGGGGAGGGAATGAAAAACTGTTTTTT.

This clonotype was seen at least ten times. This CDR3 is CASSMGGEGYGYTF. Written as DNA, the CDR3 is TGCGCCAGTTCGATGGGGGGCGAAGGCTATGGCTACACCTTC. The chain links TRBV5-1 to TRBJ1-2; weak D call: TRBD1 (6 bases). Trimming removed 8 bases from V and 4 bases from J, with 18 bases in between. The CDR3 has 14 amino acids. Germline CDR1 is SGHRS and CDR2 is YFSETQ.

In its sample, this clonotype was seen a few times. The V and J genes are TRBV6-2 or TRBV6-3 and TRBJ2-1, with D perhaps matching TRBD2 (6 bases). V was clipped by 5 bases and J by 0 bases, with 11 bases between them. Germline loops: CDR1 MNHEY, CDR2 SVGEGT. This CDR3 contains 15 residues. The CDR3 DNA is TGTGCCAGCAGTAAAAGCGGGCACTCCTACAATGAGCAGTTCTTC. Translation gives CASSKSGHSYNEQFF.

This clonotype has more than one count but fewer than ten. The chain is built from TRBV12-3 or TRBV12-4 and TRBJ2-2; 10 bases fit TRBD1. Trimming removed 7 bases from V and 4 bases from J; junction bases left unmatched: 9. This CDR3 comprises 16 residues. In DNA, the CDR3 is TGTGCCAGCACCTCTGGGACAGGGGAAGTCACCGGGGAGCTGTTTTTT. It yields the protein CASTSGTGEVTGELFF.

V is TRBV6-5 and J is TRBJ2-2; 11 bases match TRBD1. Trimming removed 4 bases from V and 5 bases from J; junction bases left unmatched: 12. This CDR3 comprises 18 residues. Germline V gives CDR1 MNHEY, CDR2 SVGAGI. Here the CDR3 DNA reads TGTGCCAGCAGTTCGACGCTCGGACAGGGGGCTTGGACCGGGGAGCTGTTTTTT. The encoded protein is CASSSTLGQGAWTGELFF.

This clonotype was seen more than once but under ten times. V usage is TRBV11-2 and J usage is TRBJ2-3, with D hard to call. The length of the CDR3 is 16 residues. V lost 1 base and J lost 3, with 14 bases in between. Germline CDR1 reads SGHAT; CDR2 reads FQNNGV. CDR3 sequence reads: CASSLALTSATDTQYF. CDR3 coding DNA: TGTGCCAGCAGCTTAGCTCTTACTTCGGCAACAGATACGCAGTATTTT.

This clonotype appeared many times. This chain connects TRBV5-1 to TRBJ2-2, with D uncertain. V shed 1 base and J shed 6 bases, with 13 bases lying between them. The V gene's germline CDR1 is SGHRS and CDR2 YFSETQ. The CDR3 loop spans 15 amino acids. CDR3 in amino acids: CASSLTALTAGELFF. CDR3 DNA: TGCGCCAGCAGCTTGACAGCCCTAACAGCCGGGGAGCTGTTTTTT. Based on the CDR3 plus reference TRBV5-1 and TRBJ2-2, the full variable domain is KAGVTQTPRYLIKTRGQQVTLSCSPISGHRSVSWYQQTPGQGLQFLFEYFSETQRNKGNFPGRFSGRQFSNSRSEMNVSTLELGDSALYLCASSLTALTAGELFFGEGSRLTVL.

The chain is built from TRBV7-2 and TRBJ1-4; tentatively, D is TRBD1 (5 bases). The CDR3 spans 13 residues. Trimming left V 5 bases short and J 8 bases short, with 12 bases between. Germline V gene sequence: CDR1 SGHTA, CDR2 FQGNSA. The CDR3 spells CASSRVGTEKLFF. DNA for the CDR3: TGTGCCAGCAGCCGGGTGGGGACCGAAAAACTGTTTTTT.

This chain links TRBV11-2 with TRBJ2-1, with D hard to call. The germline gives CDR1 SGHAT, CDR2 FQNNGV. There are 12 residues in the CDR3. V was pared by 0 bases and J by 7 bases, with 4 bases between. Here the CDR3 reads CASSLDLNEQFF. The CDR3 DNA is TGTGCCAGCAGCTTAGATTTGAATGAGCAGTTCTTC.

The sample holds many counts of this clonotype. The V gene is TRBV9, the J gene TRBJ1-5; no definite D call. The germline CDR1 and CDR2 sequences are SGDLS and YYNGEE. The CDR3 is 14 residues long. With 5 bases removed from V and 1 base from J, the gap between germline ends came to 10 bases. CDR3 residues: CASRDGWSNQPQHF. CDR3 DNA: TGTGCCAGCAGGGATGGATGGAGCAATCAGCCCCAGCATTTT.

The table lists this clonotype with a few counts. V is TRBV27 and J is TRBJ1-1, with unresolved D. The germline V gene encodes CDR1 MNHEY and CDR2 SMNVEV (reference sequence). The V end was cut by 5 bases, the J end by 11 bases, with 18 bases between. The CDR3 loop spans 13 amino acids. For the CDR3, the DNA is TGTGCCAGCAGTGAGGATTACAGACTTGTGGCTTTCTTT. Amino acid sequence: CASSEDYRLVAFF.

This clonotype was recorded many times. This chain links TRBV30 with TRBJ2-1; D perhaps matches TRBD1 (6 bases). V lost 2 bases to trimming and J lost 2 bases, with 10 bases between them. The CDR3 runs to 14 residues. Germline V lookup: CDR1 GTSNPN, CDR2 SVGIG (reference sequence). The CDR3 loop reads CAWSLKGAYNEQFF. Here the CDR3 DNA reads TGTGCCTGGAGTTTAAAGGGGGCCTACAATGAGCAGTTCTTC.

This clonotype was found many times. The chain uses TRBV7-2 and TRBJ2-3; D is unclear. The CDR3 runs 15 residues. V lost 5 bases to trimming and J lost 1 base, with 13 bases between them. CDR1 is SGHTA, CDR2 FQGNSA, per germline. CDR3 in DNA: TGTGCCAGCAGCCAAAGTAGGCTTCGCACAGATACGCAGTATTTT. Encoded protein: CASSQSRLRTDTQYF.

This clonotype was observed a few times. This chain uses TRBV7-2 with TRBJ1-2; tentative D call: TRBD1 (5 bases). The V gene's germline CDR1 is SGHTA and CDR2 FQGNSA. V lost 4 bases, J lost 4 bases, and 13 bases lay in between. This CDR3 is built from 14 residues. CDR3 protein: CASSSRDGGYGYTF. Here the CDR3 DNA reads TGTGCCAGCAGCTCCCGGGACGGAGGCTATGGCTACACCTTC.

V usage is TRBV27 and J usage is TRBJ2-7, with TRBD1 matching 7 bases. This CDR3 contains 14 residues. Per germline, CDR1 MNHEY and CDR2 SMNVEV (reference sequence). With 5 bases clipped from V and 3 bases from J, the junction kept 7 bases outside the gene matches. The DNA of the CDR3 is TGTGCCAGCAGTCCCCAGGGGGATTACTACGAGCAGTACTTC. This gives the protein CASSPQGDYYEQYF.

This chain joins TRBV5-5 and TRBJ2-3; 8 bases agree with TRBD1. This CDR3 is built from 16 residues. V was pared by 1 base and J by 6 bases, with 10 bases of the junction left unmatched. CDR1 is SGHKS and CDR2 is YYEKEE in the germline V gene (reference sequence). The CDR3 sequence: CASSLFIQGARDTQYF. CDR3 bases: TGTGCCAGCAGCTTGTTCATTCAGGGGGCAAGGGATACGCAGTATTTT.

This clonotype was counted many times. The chain carries TRBV5-1 and TRBJ2-2; D remains ambiguous. Germline CDR1 and CDR2: SGHRS and YFSETQ. The CDR3 is 16 amino acids. V lost 4 bases and J lost 4, with 17 bases in between. CDR3 DNA: TGCGCCAGCAGCGCCCTCCCCCAGGACGGCACCGGGGAGCTGTTTTTT. Translation gives CASSALPQDGTGELFF.

This chain's CDR3 is CAWSGTGGPETQYF. In DNA form, the CDR3 reads TGTGCCTGGAGTGGGACAGGGGGCCCAGAGACCCAGTACTTC. The V call is TRBV30, the J call TRBJ2-5; 11 bases fit TRBD1. This CDR3 is built from 14 residues. V gave up 1 base and J gave up 4 bases; unmatched junction bases: 2. Germline values: CDR1 GTSNPN, CDR2 SVGIG (reference sequence).

The CDR3 region has the DNA TGTGCCACCCATCGGAGAGGGGGTCCCTATGGCTACACCTTC. Encoded protein: CATHRRGGPYGYTF. V and J are TRBV6-1 and TRBJ1-2; D is perhaps TRBD1 (6 bases). V was pared by 10 bases and J by 4 bases, with 19 bases between. This CDR3 contains 14 residues. In germline, CDR1 is MNHNS, CDR2 SASEGT.

V usage is TRBV6-1 and J usage is TRBJ2-7, with a possible D match to TRBD1 (6 bases). Germline V gene data show CDR1 as MNHNS and CDR2 as SASEGT. V was pared by 3 bases and J by 6 bases, with 15 bases between. The CDR3 has 14 residues. The CDR3 DNA is TGTGCCAGCAGTGACCGACAGGCGCCGGGCGAGCAGTACTTC. This gives the protein CASSDRQAPGEQYF.

This clonotype was seen many times. The chain uses TRBV7-2 and TRBJ2-6; D unresolved. The CDR3 is 16 amino acids. The V gene's germline CDR1 is SGHTA and CDR2 FQGNSA. The V end was cut by 5 bases, the J end by 0 bases, with 11 bases between. The CDR3 nucleotides are TGTGCCAGCAGCGTAGGACGGTACTCTGGGGCCAACGTCCTGACTTTC. Translated: CASSVGRYSGANVLTF.

Many counts were recorded for this clonotype. The chain uses TRBV12-5 and TRBJ2-1; unclear D gene. CDR3 length: 15 amino acids. Per germline, CDR1 LGHNT and CDR2 FRNRAP. V was trimmed by 1 base and J by 0 bases, leaving 7 bases between them. The CDR3 sequence: CASGLGLASYNEQFF. In DNA form, the CDR3 reads TGTGCTAGTGGTTTGGGCTTGGCCTCCTACAATGAGCAGTTCTTC.

The rearrangement links TRBV27 to TRBJ2-3; 9 positions match TRBD1. The germline V gene encodes CDR1 MNHEY and CDR2 SMNVEV (reference sequence). Trimming cost V 5 bases and J 3 bases; bases outside gene matches: 6. The CDR3 has 15 amino acids. CDR3 protein: CASSPQGTGTDTQYF. CDR3 nucleotides: TGTGCCAGCAGTCCCCAGGGGACAGGGACAGATACGCAGTATTTT.

The chain combines TRBV5-1 with TRBJ2-5; a possible D gene is TRBD2 (7 bases). Germline CDR1 is SGHRS and CDR2 is YFSETQ. This CDR3 has 15 residues. Trimming left V 4 bases short and J 5 bases short, with 18 bases between. Here the CDR3 DNA reads TGCGCCAGCAGCGCCCGGGGGGCGGGTGCGGAGACCCAGTACTTC. Its translation is CASSARGAGAETQYF.

The V and J genes are TRBV20-1 and TRBJ2-3, with D tentatively TRBD1 or TRBD2 (6 bases each). The CDR3 contains 13 residues. V lost 6 bases, J lost 2 bases, and 12 bases lay in between. Looked up from germline, CDR1 is DFQATT and CDR2 is SNEGSKA (reference sequence). CDR3 nucleotides: TGCAGTGCCCGACGGGGGCACACAGATACGCAGTATTTT. Amino acid sequence: CSARRGHTDTQYF.